The entry that follows covers one T cell receptor (beta chain) sequence. The target antigen is unknown. This CDR3 is built from 14 residues. CDR1 is SQVTM and CDR2 is ANQGSEA in the germline V gene. Trimming removed 5 bases at V and 6 bases at J, with 18 bases between. Naive CD8 cells, CD45RO-negative and positively selected for CCR7, excluded terminally differentiated effector memory CD45RA+ cells. Assay runs were performed at deep level. Researchers divided each subset's genomic DNA evenly across several immunoSEQ plates. Data came from immunoSEQ multiplex PCR; TCRdb stores just in-frame clones and leaves some out. The sample holds around 600,000 clones, 85% to 95% seen once. The record originates from a study of shared clonotypes between healthy human individuals. Study findings and constraints: Non-shared clonotypes had lower generation probabilities than clonotypes shared by all four sorted-subset donors. Richness estimates generally favored naive over memory subsets.

The sample consisted of naive CD8+ T cells sorted from blood. J is TRBJ2-3 and V is TRBV29-1, with D tentatively TRBD2 (5 bases). This TCR was sampled from a woman aged 30 to 39 in good health. The CDR3 DNA is TGCAGCGTTTTGGGCCGGACTCCGGGGGATACGCAGTATTTT. It encodes CSVLGRTPGDTQYF.